The 23 T cell receptor beta chains below come from one sample, sequenced in a study of neurological immune-mediated disorders. Each CDR3 protein is one row after TCRdb ran MiXCR on the 5' RACE reads. The data contain 130,000 or so distinct CDR3 sequences, roughly 3.2% of them singletons. Sequencing was done on a sample of PBMCs. The receptor set was obtained from a woman aged 25 to 39 with multiple sclerosis.

This clonotype was counted at least ten times. The V gene is TRBV12-3 or TRBV12-4, the J gene TRBJ2-1; no definite D call. The CDR3 is 15 residues long. With 6 bases removed from V and 0 bases from J, the gap between germline ends came to 12 bases. The CDR3 DNA sequence: TGTGCCAGCAGCCCACCCAAGAGCTCCTACAATGAGCAGTTCTTC. Its protein is CASSPPKSSYNEQFF.

This clonotype was recorded at least ten times. The gene calls are TRBV20-1 and TRBJ1-2; D is unresolved. Germline V gene data show CDR1 as DFQATT and CDR2 as SNEGSKA (reference sequence). The CDR3 extends over 13 amino acids. Trimming pared 6 bases from V and 0 bases from J, leaving 11 bases between. The CDR3 region is CSAPAGANYGYTF. As DNA, the CDR3 is TGCAGTGCCCCCGCCGGCGCTAACTATGGCTACACCTTC.

This clonotype was seen a handful of times. The chain recombines TRBV20-1 with TRBJ2-1; 9 bases are a match to TRBD2. The CDR3 covers 16 residues. J was trimmed by 3 bases and V by 5 bases; bases with no gene match: 11. The germline V gene has CDR1 DFQATT and CDR2 SNEGSKA (reference sequence). The CDR3 DNA follows: TGCAGTGCTTCCCATAGCGGGAGCCACAACTACAATGAGCAGTTCTTC. Amino acid sequence: CSASHSGSHNYNEQFF.

This clonotype was observed many times. The chain employs TRBV7-6 and TRBJ2-5, with D unresolved. V lost 1 base to trimming and J lost 5 bases, with 17 bases between them. CDR3 length: 16 amino acids. Per germline, CDR1 SGHVS and CDR2 FNYEAQ. The CDR3 region is CASSLVLGLASETQYF. The CDR3 nucleotides are TGTGCCAGCAGCTTAGTATTGGGGTTGGCGAGCGAGACCCAGTACTTC. The full variable domain, rest sourced from reference TRBV7-6 and TRBJ2-5, is GAGVSQSPRYKVTKRGQDVALRCDPISGHVSLYWYRQALGQGPEFLTYFNYEAQQDKSGLPNDRFSAERPEGSISTLTIQRTEQRDSAMYRCASSLVLGLASETQYFGPGTRLLVL.

The sample holds many counts of this clonotype. V gene TRBV5-5 combines with J gene TRBJ2-7; no clear D. The CDR3 sequence is 14 residues long. The germline gives CDR1 SGHKS, CDR2 YYEKEE (reference sequence). The V end was cut by 1 base, the J end by 1 base, with 9 bases between. CDR3 nucleotides: TGTGCCAGCAGCTTGATTACGGAATCCTACGAGCAGTACTTC. It translates to CASSLITESYEQYF.

Remarks on this clonotype: A much larger clone is a single base away; this may be a read error. The CDR3 is CASRDQAGGLGEQFF. The CDR3 bases are TGCGCCAGTCGAGACCAGGCGGGGGGGCTTGGAGAGCAGTTCTTC. The chain carries TRBV5-1 and TRBJ2-1, with 9 bases fitting TRBD2. Per germline, CDR1 SGHRS and CDR2 YFSETQ. V was clipped by 8 bases and J by 10 bases; unmatched bases: 16. This CDR3 is 15 amino acids long.

In this sample, this clonotype turned up many times. The V call is TRBV7-2, the J call TRBJ2-1; 9 positions agree with TRBD1. CDR3 length: 15 amino acids. Per the germline V gene, CDR1 is SGHTA and CDR2 is FQGNSA. Germline trimming cut 6 bases from V and 8 bases from J; bases unmatched to any gene: 11. The CDR3 bases are TGTGCCAGCAGTAAGACCGGGACAGGGACCCATGAGCAGTTCTTC. Translated: CASSKTGTGTHEQFF.

This clonotype was counted ten times or more. This sequence joins TRBV6-6 and TRBJ2-3, with D perhaps matching TRBD1 or TRBD2 (5 bases each). Germline CDR1 is MNHNY and CDR2 is SVGAGI (reference sequence). The CDR3 totals 15 residues. With 2 bases removed from V and 4 bases from J, the gap between germline ends came to 13 bases. The CDR3 region has the DNA TGTGCCAGCAGTTACGAACAAGGGACGGCAGATACGCAGTATTTT. Translating it yields CASSYEQGTADTQYF.

In its sample, this clonotype was seen many times. This chain links TRBV5-1 with TRBJ1-1; D not certain. V was cut by 2 bases and J by 10 bases, with 15 bases left in between. The germline V gene encodes CDR1 SGHRS and CDR2 YFSETQ. CDR3 size: 13 residues. CDR3 in DNA: TGCGCCAGCAGCTTCGAACCCAGCCTTGGAGCTTTCTTT. It specifies CASSFEPSLGAFF.

The V gene is TRBV20-1, the J gene TRBJ2-3, with D unresolved. The CDR3 is 16 residues long. Trimming took 0 bases from V and 6 from J, leaving 19 bases between them. The germline CDR1 and CDR2 sequences are DFQATT and SNEGSKA (reference sequence). This chain's CDR3 is CSARDGTRYLPDTQYF. CDR3 DNA sequence: TGCAGTGCTAGAGATGGTACCAGGTATCTGCCGGATACGCAGTATTTT.

This clonotype was counted at least ten times. The chain recombines TRBV5-4 with TRBJ1-3, with unresolved D. The CDR3 loop spans 15 amino acids. V lost 0 bases and J lost 4, with 11 bases in between. CDR1 is SGHNT and CDR2 is YYREEE in the germline V gene (reference sequence). The CDR3 sequence is CASSLDIDRGNTIYF. The CDR3 coding sequence is TGTGCCAGCAGCTTGGATATTGACCGAGGAAACACCATATATTTT.

V and J are TRBV20-1 and TRBJ2-7; D unresolved. Germline CDR1 DFQATT, CDR2 SNEGSKA (reference sequence). The CDR3 has 12 residues. V lost 3 bases and J lost 7, with 13 bases in between. CDR3 sequence reads: CSARFPGKEQYF. CDR3 nucleotide sequence: TGCAGTGCTAGGTTCCCAGGCAAAGAGCAGTACTTC.

In its sample, this clonotype was seen many times. This chain uses TRBV4-1 with TRBJ2-3; possible D gene TRBD1, 6 bases. The CDR3 consists of 17 residues. The V end lost 1 base, the J end lost 6 bases, and 20 bases lay between the germline ends. Germline values: CDR1 MGHRA, CDR2 YSYEKL. DNA of the CDR3: TGCGCCAGCAGCCAAGGCATCCCAGGGGCGTCCAGGGATACGCAGTATTTT. Its translation: CASSQGIPGASRDTQYF.

This clonotype was found many times. The chain combines TRBV15 with TRBJ1-2; no firm D call. The V end was cut by 0 bases, the J end by 5 bases, with 7 bases between. This CDR3 spans 13 amino acids. CDR1 and CDR2 from the germline V gene are LNHNV and YYDKDF (reference sequence). The CDR3 here is CATSREGMYGYTF. CDR3 nucleotide sequence: TGTGCCACCAGCAGAGAGGGCATGTATGGCTACACCTTC.

This clonotype was observed many times. This chain joins TRBV6-6 and TRBJ1-2; D is uncertain. The germline V and J ends were trimmed by 4 bases and 3 bases, with 12 bases remaining between them. From germline, CDR1 is MNHNY and CDR2 SVGAGI (reference sequence). This CDR3 contains 14 residues. CDR3 sequence (DNA): TGTGCCAGCAGTTCGGCACTAGCCGACTATGGCTACACCTTC. Protein product: CASSSALADYGYTF.

Ten or more counts support this clonotype. The gene calls are TRBV20-1 and TRBJ2-7, with D perhaps TRBD2 (5 bases). Deletions cut 1 base from V and 5 bases from J, with 18 bases between. Germline V gene data show CDR1 as DFQATT and CDR2 as SNEGSKA (reference sequence). This CDR3 has 15 residues. DNA of the CDR3: TGCAGTGCTAGAGGCGTTATTAGCGATACCCACGAGCAGTACTTC. This gives the protein CSARGVISDTHEQYF.

This clonotype was counted at least ten times. V usage is TRBV7-9 and J usage is TRBJ2-1; 12 nucleotides line up with TRBD2. The CDR3 extends over 15 amino acids. The V gene end was trimmed by 5 bases and the J gene end by 4 bases; junction bases not matched to a gene: 3. Germline CDR1 reads SEHNR; CDR2 reads FQNEAQ (reference sequence). This CDR3 is CASSATSGGYNEQFF. The CDR3 region has the DNA TGTGCCAGCAGCGCGACTAGCGGGGGTTACAATGAGCAGTTCTTC.

This clonotype was seen at least ten times. The gene calls are TRBV5-6 and TRBJ1-1, with D possibly matching TRBD1 (5 bases). Trimming took 6 bases from V and 5 from J, leaving 17 bases between them. The germline CDR1 and CDR2 sequences are SGHDT and YYEEEE. This CDR3 comprises 14 residues. CDR3 nucleotide sequence: TGTGCCAGCAATAACAGACAGATACTTACTGAAGCTTTCTTT. Its protein product is CASNNRQILTEAFF.

This clonotype was seen at least ten times. The rearrangement joins TRBV5-1 to TRBJ2-3; 8 positions agree with TRBD2. Germline V lookup: CDR1 SGHRS, CDR2 YFSETQ. The CDR3 totals 15 residues. V gave up 6 bases and J gave up 7 bases; unmatched junction bases: 13. In nucleotides, the CDR3 is TGCGCCAGCACCCGGACAGCGGGAGTGGGAAATACGCAGTATTTT. Translated, it gives CASTRTAGVGNTQYF.

The sample holds many counts of this clonotype. The J gene is TRBJ2-1, the V gene TRBV5-1; 9 bases fit TRBD2. The J segment lost 5 bases and the V segment lost 4 bases, leaving 10 bases of the junction unmatched. The CDR3 loop spans 16 amino acids. CDR1 is SGHRS, CDR2 YFSETQ, per germline. As DNA, the CDR3 is TGCGCCAGCAGCCGTCTTATAGCGGGGGCAAACAATGAGCAGTTCTTC. This encodes CASSRLIAGANNEQFF.

This clonotype has only a few counts. The chain joins TRBV7-8 to TRBJ2-2; weak D call: TRBD1 (6 bases). V lost 6 bases and J 2 bases, leaving 7 bases between the germline ends. The CDR3 is 13 amino acids. Germline assignment: CDR1 SGHVS and CDR2 FQNEAQ. As DNA, the CDR3 is TGTGCCAGCAGACAGGGTAACACCGGGGAGCTGTTTTTT. Its translation is CASRQGNTGELFF. Full variable domain (rest looked up from reference TRBV7-8 and TRBJ2-2): GAGVSQSPRYKVAKRGQDVALRCDPISGHVSLFWYQQALGQGPEFLTYFQNEAQLDKSGLPSDRFFAERPEGSVSTLKIQRTQQEDSAVYLCASRQGNTGELFFGEGSRLTVL.

Ten or more counts support this clonotype. The chain links TRBV5-1 to TRBJ2-3; D ambiguous. V was cut by 1 base and J by 4 bases, with 10 bases left in between. Per germline, CDR1 SGHRS and CDR2 YFSETQ. The CDR3 covers 14 residues. The CDR3 region is CASSLKEQADTQYF. CDR3 nucleotides: TGCGCCAGCAGCTTGAAAGAGCAGGCAGATACGCAGTATTTT.

This clonotype was recorded at least ten times. V and J are TRBV5-5 and TRBJ2-7; D is unclear. Germline CDR1 reads SGHKS; CDR2 reads YYEKEE (reference sequence). The CDR3 is 11 residues long. Deletions cut 3 bases from V and 2 bases from J, with 3 bases between. For the CDR3, the DNA is TGTGCCAGCAGCTCGGCCTACGAGCAGTACTTC. As protein: CASSSAYEQYF.